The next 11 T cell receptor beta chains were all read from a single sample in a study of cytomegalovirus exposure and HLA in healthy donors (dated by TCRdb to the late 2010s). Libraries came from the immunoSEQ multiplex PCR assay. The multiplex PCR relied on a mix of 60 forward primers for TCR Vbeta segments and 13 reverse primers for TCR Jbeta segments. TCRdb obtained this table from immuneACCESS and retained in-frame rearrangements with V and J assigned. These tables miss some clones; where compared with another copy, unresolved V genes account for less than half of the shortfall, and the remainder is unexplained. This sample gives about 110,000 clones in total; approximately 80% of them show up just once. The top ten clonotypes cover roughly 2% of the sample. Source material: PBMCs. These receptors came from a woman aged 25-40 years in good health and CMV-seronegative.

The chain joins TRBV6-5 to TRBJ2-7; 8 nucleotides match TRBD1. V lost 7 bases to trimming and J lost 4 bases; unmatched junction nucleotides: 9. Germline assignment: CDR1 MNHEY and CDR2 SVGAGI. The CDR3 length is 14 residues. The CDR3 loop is CASKVRQGQYEQYF. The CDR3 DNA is TGTGCCAGCAAGGTTCGACAGGGGCAATACGAGCAGTACTTC.

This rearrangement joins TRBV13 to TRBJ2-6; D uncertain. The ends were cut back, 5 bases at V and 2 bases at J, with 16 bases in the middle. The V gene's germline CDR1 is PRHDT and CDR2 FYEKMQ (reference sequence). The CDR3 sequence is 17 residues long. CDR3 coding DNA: TGTGCCAGCAGCCTAAAACAGTTGCTTACTGGGGCCAACGTCCTGACTTTC. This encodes CASSLKQLLTGANVLTF. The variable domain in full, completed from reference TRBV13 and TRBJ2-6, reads AAGVIQSPRHLIKEKRETATLKCYPIPRHDTVYWYQQGPGQDPQFLISFYEKMQSDKGSIPDRFSAQQFSDYHSELNMSSLELGDSALYFCASSLKQLLTGANVLTFGAGSRLTVL.

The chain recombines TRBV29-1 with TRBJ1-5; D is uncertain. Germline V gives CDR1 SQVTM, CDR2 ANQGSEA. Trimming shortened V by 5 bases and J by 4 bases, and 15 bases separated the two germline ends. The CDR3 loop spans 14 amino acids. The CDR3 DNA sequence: TGCAGCGTTTCAGACAAGCCCCCTAATCAGCCCCAGCATTTT. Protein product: CSVSDKPPNQPQHF.

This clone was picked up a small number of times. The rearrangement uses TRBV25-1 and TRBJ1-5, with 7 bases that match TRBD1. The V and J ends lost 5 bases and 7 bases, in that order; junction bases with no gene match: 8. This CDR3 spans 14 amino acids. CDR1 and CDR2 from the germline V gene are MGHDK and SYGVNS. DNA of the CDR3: TGTGCCAGCAGTAGACAGGGCCGTGGACAGCCCCAGCATTTT. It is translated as CASSRQGRGQPQHF.

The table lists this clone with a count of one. The CDR3 DNA is TGTGCCAGTAGTATAATCCCGGGACAAAGCTATGGCTACACCTTC. Translated, it gives CASSIIPGQSYGYTF. The V and J genes are TRBV19 and TRBJ1-2; weak D call: TRBD1 (6 bases). Germline values: CDR1 LNHDA, CDR2 SQIVND (reference sequence). This CDR3 region has 15 residues. V lost 2 bases and J lost 4, with 14 bases in between.

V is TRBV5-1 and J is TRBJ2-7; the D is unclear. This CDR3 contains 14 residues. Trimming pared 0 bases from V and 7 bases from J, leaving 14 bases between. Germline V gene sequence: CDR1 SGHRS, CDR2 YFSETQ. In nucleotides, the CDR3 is TGCGCCAGCAGCTTGGCTTGGGCGAAGGATGAGCAGTACTTC. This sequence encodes CASSLAWAKDEQYF.

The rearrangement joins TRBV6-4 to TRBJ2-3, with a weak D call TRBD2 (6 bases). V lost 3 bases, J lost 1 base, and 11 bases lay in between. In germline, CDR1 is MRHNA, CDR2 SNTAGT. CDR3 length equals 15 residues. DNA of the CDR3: TGTGCCAGCAGTGAAAGCGGAGGGGGCACAGATACGCAGTATTTT. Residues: CASSESGGGTDTQYF.

The CDR3 region has the DNA TGTGCCAGCTCACCAAGGGACAGGCGACCCAAAAACATTCAGTACTTC. Residues: CASSPRDRRPKNIQYF. The chain links TRBV18 to TRBJ2-4, with TRBD1 matching over 8 bases. The ends lost 2 bases at V and 2 bases at J; junction bases unmatched: 5. The CDR3 is made up of 16 amino acids. Germline V gives CDR1 KGHSH, CDR2 LQKENI.

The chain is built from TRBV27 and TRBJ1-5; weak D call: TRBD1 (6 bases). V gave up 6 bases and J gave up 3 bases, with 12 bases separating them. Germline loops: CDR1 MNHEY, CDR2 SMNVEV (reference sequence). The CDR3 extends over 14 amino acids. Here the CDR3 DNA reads TGTGCCAGCAGCCTACAGGGTAACAATCAGCCCCAGCATTTT. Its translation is CASSLQGNNQPQHF.

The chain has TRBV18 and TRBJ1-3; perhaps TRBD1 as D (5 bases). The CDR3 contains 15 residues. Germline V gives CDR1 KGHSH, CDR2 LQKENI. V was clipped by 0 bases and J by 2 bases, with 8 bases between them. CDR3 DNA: TGTGCCAGCTCACCACCAGTAGGGGCTGGAAACACCATATATTTT. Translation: CASSPPVGAGNTIYF.

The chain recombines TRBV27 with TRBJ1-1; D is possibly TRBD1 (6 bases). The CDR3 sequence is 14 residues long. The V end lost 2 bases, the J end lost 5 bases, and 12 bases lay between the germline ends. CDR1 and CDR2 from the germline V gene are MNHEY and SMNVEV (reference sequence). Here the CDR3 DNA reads TGTGCCAGCAGTTTACAGGGGCTGGGGACTGAAGCTTTCTTT. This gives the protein CASSLQGLGTEAFF.